This T cell receptor beta chain was sequenced during a study of T cell repertoires in cytomegalovirus infection. On the study more broadly: Recently identified HLA-C-restricted CMV epitopes were among the peptides used. Signatures in public TCR beta sequences pointed to both CMV infection and matching HLA type.

Trimming removed 2 bases from V and 4 bases from J, with 30 bases in between. Germline assignment: CDR1 SGHTA and CDR2 FQGNSA. This CDR3 has 20 amino acids. Study observations and caveats: The cumulative frequency of public TCR beta families distinguished individuals who carried CMV together with the relevant HLA. In two of eight donors, the top clonotype was HLA-C-restricted CMV-specific.

There are a few counts of this clonotype. What it binds is unknown. From the reads, TCRdb called clonotypes with MiXCR, one entry per CDR3 protein. The sample yields approximately 260,000 distinct CDR3 sequences, under 25% seen once. The TCR was taken from a human donor in good health (CMV status not recorded). Some clones in this sample may be carry-over from other donors' samples. This sequence joins TRBV7-2 and TRBJ2-7; perhaps TRBD1 as D (6 bases). The sample here was cultured PBMCs, taken from culture after CMV antigen stimulation. The CDR3 sequence is CASSLNVFSRTGPWRYEQYF. The CDR3 region has the DNA TGTGCCAGCAGCTTAAACGTTTTCTCGAGAACAGGGCCATGGCGATACGAGCAGTACTTC.